The 12 T cell receptor beta chains below all came from one sample that was sequenced in a study of T cells expressing NK-cell markers. Reanalyzing the 5' RACE reads, TCRdb keeps one entry per CDR3 protein, without DNA. The sample totals a few hundred thousand distinct CDR3 sequences. The sample comprised blood T cells: a sorted CD56 or NKG2C T cell subset, CD4+ or CD8+ T cells, or bulk PBMC T cells (not recorded which). The receptors were gathered from a man aged 18 to 70 in good health.

This chain connects TRBV20-1 to TRBJ2-5; the TCRdb D gene call, TRBD1, has no DNA to confirm it. The germline CDR1 and CDR2 sequences are DFQATT and SNEGSKA (reference sequence). The CDR3 loop spans 15 amino acids. CDR3 sequence reads: CSARNGQGVGETQYF.

The CDR3 spells CATTTSGGLNEQFF. V gene TRBV10-3 combines with J gene TRBJ2-1; the D call from TCRdb, TRBD2, cannot be confirmed without DNA. This CDR3 is built from 14 residues. The germline CDR1 and CDR2 sequences are ENHRY and SYGVKD.

The V call is TRBV6-2 or TRBV6-3, the J call TRBJ2-7; TCRdb names TRBD1, which stays unverified in the absence of DNA. Germline CDR1 is MNHEY and CDR2 is SVGEGT. The CDR3 extends over 15 amino acids. This chain's CDR3 is CASSQGQNLSYEQYF.

This chain links TRBV7-2 with TRBJ2-1; the D call from TCRdb, TRBD1, cannot be confirmed without DNA. CDR3 length: 15 residues. The germline gives CDR1 SGHTA, CDR2 FQGNSA. The chain's CDR3 is CASSLELGGGGEQFF.

The chain carries TRBV6-5 and TRBJ1-1; the D call from TCRdb, TRBD1, cannot be confirmed without DNA. This CDR3 is 11 amino acids long. Germline CDR1 is MNHEY and CDR2 is SVGAGI. The CDR3: CASSGVGAAFF.

CDR3 sequence: CASSYIGEETQYF. V and J are TRBV6-2 or TRBV6-3 and TRBJ2-5; TCRdb calls TRBD2, which cannot be checked without DNA. CDR3 length: 13 residues. The germline CDR1 and CDR2 sequences are MNHEY and SVGEGT.

The chain carries TRBV9 and TRBJ2-1; TCRdb reports TRBD2, a call that lacks DNA to check it against. Germline V lookup: CDR1 SGDLS, CDR2 YYNGEE. The CDR3 runs 14 residues. CDR3 in amino acids: CASSATGGPSEQFF.

The chain is built from TRBV18 and TRBJ2-3; as DNA is missing, the TRBD2 call by TCRdb cannot be tested. Germline V gene data show CDR1 as KGHSH and CDR2 as LQKENI. The CDR3 totals 15 residues. CDR3: CASSPPGGLGDTQYF.

V gene TRBV6-5 combines with J gene TRBJ2-5; TCRdb proposes TRBD2, but this gene call is untestable without DNA. Germline CDR1 and CDR2: MNHEY and SVGAGI. This CDR3 contains 12 residues. CDR3 protein: CASRPALGTQYF.

This sequence joins TRBV2 and TRBJ1-5; checking the TCRdb D call of TRBD1 is not possible without DNA. There are 12 residues in the CDR3. Germline lookup yields CDR1 SNHLY and CDR2 FYNNEI. CDR3 loop: CASWGGNQPQHF.

The gene calls are TRBV3-1 and TRBJ1-4. Per the germline V gene, CDR1 is LGHDT and CDR2 is YNNKEL (reference sequence). This CDR3 has 11 residues. The CDR3 region is CASGTNEKLFF. The whole variable domain, filled in from reference TRBV3-1 and TRBJ1-4, reads DTAVSQTPKYLVTQMGNDKSIKCEQNLGHDTMYWYKQDSKKFLKIMFSYNNKELIINETVPNRFSPKSPDKAHLNLHINSLELGDSAVYFCASGTNEKLFFGSGTQLSVL.

The chain joins TRBV6-1 to TRBJ2-2; no DNA is available, so the TRBD1 call from TCRdb remains unchecked. CDR3 length: 15 amino acids. CDR1 is MNHNS, CDR2 SASEGT, per germline. This chain's CDR3 is CASSERGAWTGELFF.